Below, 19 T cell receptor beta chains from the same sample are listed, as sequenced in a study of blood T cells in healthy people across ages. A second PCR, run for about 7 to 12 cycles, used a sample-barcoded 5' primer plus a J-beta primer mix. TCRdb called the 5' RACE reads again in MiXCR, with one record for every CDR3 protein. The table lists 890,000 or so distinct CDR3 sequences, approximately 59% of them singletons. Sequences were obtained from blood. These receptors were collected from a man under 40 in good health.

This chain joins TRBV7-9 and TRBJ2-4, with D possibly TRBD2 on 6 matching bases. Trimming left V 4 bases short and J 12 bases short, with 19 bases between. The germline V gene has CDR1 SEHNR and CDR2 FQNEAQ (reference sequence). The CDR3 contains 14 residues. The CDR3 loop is CASSSSGRGAPQYF. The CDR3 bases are TGTGCCAGCAGCTCCTCGGGGCGGGGAGCACCTCAGTACTTC.

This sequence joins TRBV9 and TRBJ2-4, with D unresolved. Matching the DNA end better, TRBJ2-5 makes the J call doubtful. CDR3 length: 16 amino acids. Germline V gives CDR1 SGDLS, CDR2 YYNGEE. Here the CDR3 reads CASSVGRRGLVETQYF. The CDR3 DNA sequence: TGTGCCAGCAGCGTAGGTCGTCGTGGGCTAGTAGAGACCCAGTACTTC.

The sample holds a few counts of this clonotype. The chain's CDR3 is CASSGGQGGYEQYF. CDR3 coding DNA: TGTGCCAGCAGTGGAGGACAGGGGGGATACGAGCAGTACTTC. The V call is TRBV25-1, the J call TRBJ2-7; 10 positions agree with TRBD1. The CDR3 has 14 amino acids. Germline CDR1 MGHDK, CDR2 SYGVNS. The ends lost 4 bases at V and 4 bases at J; junction bases unmatched: 4.

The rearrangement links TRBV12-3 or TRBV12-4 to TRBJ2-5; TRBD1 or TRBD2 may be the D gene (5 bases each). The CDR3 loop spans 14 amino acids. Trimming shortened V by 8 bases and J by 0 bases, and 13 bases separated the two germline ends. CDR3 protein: CASGLTGHQETQYF. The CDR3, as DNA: TGTGCCAGCGGACTCACAGGCCACCAAGAGACCCAGTACTTC.

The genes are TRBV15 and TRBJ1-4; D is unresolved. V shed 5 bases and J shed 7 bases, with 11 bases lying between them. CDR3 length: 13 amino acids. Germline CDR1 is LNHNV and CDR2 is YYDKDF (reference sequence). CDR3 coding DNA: TGTGCCACCAGCGCCGGCAACGGTGAAAAACTGTTTTTT. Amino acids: CATSAGNGEKLFF.

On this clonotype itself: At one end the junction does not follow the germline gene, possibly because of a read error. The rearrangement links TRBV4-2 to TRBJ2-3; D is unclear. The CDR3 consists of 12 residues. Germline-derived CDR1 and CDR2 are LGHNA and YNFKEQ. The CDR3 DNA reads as TGTGCCTGCAGCCAAGGCGCAGATACGCAGTATTTT. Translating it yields CACSQGADTQYF.

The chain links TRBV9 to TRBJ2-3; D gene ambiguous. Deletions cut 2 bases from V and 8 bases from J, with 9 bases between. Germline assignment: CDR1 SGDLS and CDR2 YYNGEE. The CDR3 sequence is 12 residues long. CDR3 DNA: TGTGCCAGCAGCGTCGAGAGAGGTACGCAGTATTTT. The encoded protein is CASSVERGTQYF.

The CDR3 bases are TGCGCCAGCAGCCCCACTCGGCTAGCCAAAAACATTCAGTACTTC. It translates to CASSPTRLAKNIQYF. The chain recombines TRBV4-3 with TRBJ2-4; D gene ambiguous. The CDR3 sequence is 15 residues long. With 4 bases removed from V and 0 bases from J, the gap between germline ends came to 10 bases. Per germline, CDR1 LGHNA and CDR2 YSLEER.

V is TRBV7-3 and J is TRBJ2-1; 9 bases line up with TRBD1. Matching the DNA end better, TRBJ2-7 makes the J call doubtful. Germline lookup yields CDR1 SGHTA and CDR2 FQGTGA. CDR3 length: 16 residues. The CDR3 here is CASSYGTGTGTYEQYF. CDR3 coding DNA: TGTGCCAGCAGCTACGGAACCGGGACAGGGACCTACGAGCAGTACTTC.

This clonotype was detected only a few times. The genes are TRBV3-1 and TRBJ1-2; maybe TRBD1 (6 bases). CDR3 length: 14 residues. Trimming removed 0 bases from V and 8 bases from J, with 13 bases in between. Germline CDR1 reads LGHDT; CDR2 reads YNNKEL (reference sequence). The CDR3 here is CASSQEGRGYGYTF. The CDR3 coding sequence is TGTGCCAGCAGCCAAGAGGGGAGGGGGTACGGCTACACCTTC.

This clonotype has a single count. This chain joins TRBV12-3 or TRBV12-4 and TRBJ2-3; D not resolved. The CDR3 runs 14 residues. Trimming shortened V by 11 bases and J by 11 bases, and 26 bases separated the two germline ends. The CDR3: CAGTNVGRQSKQYF. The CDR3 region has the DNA TGTGCCGGCACAAACGTTGGTCGGCAGTCTAAGCAGTATTTT.

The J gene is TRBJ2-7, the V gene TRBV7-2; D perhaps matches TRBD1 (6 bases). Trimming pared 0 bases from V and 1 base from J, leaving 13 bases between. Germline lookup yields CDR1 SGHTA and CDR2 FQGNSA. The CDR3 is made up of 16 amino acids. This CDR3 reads CASSLAGANPSYEQYF. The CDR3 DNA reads TGTGCCAGCAGCTTAGCGGGGGCAAACCCGTCCTACGAGCAGTACTTC.

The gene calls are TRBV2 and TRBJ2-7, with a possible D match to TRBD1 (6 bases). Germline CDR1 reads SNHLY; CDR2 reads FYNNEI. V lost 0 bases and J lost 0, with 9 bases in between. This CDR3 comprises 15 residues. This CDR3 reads CASSEAEDSSYEQYF. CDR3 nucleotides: TGTGCCAGCAGTGAAGCGGAGGACAGCTCCTACGAGCAGTACTTC. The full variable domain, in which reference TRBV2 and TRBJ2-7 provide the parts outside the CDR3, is EPEVTQTPSHQVTQMGQEVILRCVPISNHLYFYWYRQILGQKVEFLVSFYNNEISEKSEIFDDQFSVERPDGSNFTLKIRSTKLEDSAMYFCASSEAEDSSYEQYFGPGTRLTVT.

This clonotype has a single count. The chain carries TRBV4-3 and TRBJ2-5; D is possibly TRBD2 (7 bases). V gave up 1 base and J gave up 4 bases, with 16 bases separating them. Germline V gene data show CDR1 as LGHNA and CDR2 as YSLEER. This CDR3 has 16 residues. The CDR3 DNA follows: TGCGCCAGCAGCCAAGGGCGGAGTGGGGGGGCAGAGACCCAGTACTTC. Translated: CASSQGRSGGAETQYF.

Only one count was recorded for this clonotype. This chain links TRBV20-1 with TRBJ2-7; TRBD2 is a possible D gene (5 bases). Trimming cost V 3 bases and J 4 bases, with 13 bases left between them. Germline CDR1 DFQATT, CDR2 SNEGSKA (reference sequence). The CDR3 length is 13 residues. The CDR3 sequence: CSASDGETYEQYF. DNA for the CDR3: TGCAGTGCTAGCGACGGGGAGACTTACGAGCAGTACTTC.

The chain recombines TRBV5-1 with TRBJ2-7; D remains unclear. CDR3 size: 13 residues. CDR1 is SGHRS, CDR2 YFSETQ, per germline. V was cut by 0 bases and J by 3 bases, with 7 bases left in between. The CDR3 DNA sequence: TGCGCCAGCAGCTTGGTGGATGACTACGAGCAGTACTTC. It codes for CASSLVDDYEQYF.

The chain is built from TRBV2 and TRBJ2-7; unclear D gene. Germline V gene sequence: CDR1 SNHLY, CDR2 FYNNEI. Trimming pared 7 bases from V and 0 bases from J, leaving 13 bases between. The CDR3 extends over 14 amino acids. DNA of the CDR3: TGTGCCAGCAAATCTTACGTCAGCTCCTACGAGCAGTACTTC. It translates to CASKSYVSSYEQYF.

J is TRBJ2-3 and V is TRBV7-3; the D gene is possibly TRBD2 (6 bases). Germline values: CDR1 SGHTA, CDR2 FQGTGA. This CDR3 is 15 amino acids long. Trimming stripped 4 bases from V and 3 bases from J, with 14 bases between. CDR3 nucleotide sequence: TGTGCCAGCAGCTATACGGGACTCGCAACAGATACGCAGTATTTT. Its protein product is CASSYTGLATDTQYF.

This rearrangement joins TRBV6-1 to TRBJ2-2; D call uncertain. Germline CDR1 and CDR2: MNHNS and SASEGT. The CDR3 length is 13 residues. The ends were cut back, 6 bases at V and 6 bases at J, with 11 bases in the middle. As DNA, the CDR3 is TGTGCCAGCAGGAGAAGTGAAGCCGGGGAGCTGTTTTTT. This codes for CASRRSEAGELFF.